Listed below are T cell receptor beta chains from one sample, sequenced in a study of cytomegalovirus exposure and HLA in healthy donors. Measured with immunoSEQ multiplex PCR; TCRdb has only the in-frame clones, and not every one. Of 76,000 or so clones in the sample, 70% to 80% are singletons; the top ten hold about 2.5%. The sample was PBMCs. These TCRs come from a man aged 30 to 45 in good health and CMV-seronegative. CDR3s include the opening cysteine and the closing phenylalanine or tryptophan. Each record gives: clone size, D gene, J gene, V gene, CDR3 protein, CDR3 DNA. D genes are given only for firm matches. Clone size is stated in some rows and not others, as once, few, many or a class when expanded.

size: once
D: TRBD1
J: TRBJ2-3
V: TRBV14
CDR3: CASSRSGQGATDTQYF
DNA: TGTGCCAGCAGCCGCTCGGGACAGGGAGCGACAGATACGCAGTATTTT

size: -
D: TRBD1
J: TRBJ1-2
V: TRBV6-5
CDR3: CASRTGGDYGYTF
DNA: TGTGCCAGCAGGACAGGGGGGGACTATGGCTACACCTTC

size: -
D: -
J: TRBJ1-4
V: TRBV19
CDR3: CASSRTTVELFF
DNA: TGTGCCAGTAGCCGGACAACGGTTGAACTGTTTTTT

size: -
D: -
J: TRBJ1-1
V: TRBV5-1
CDR3: CASSPAAGWITEAFF
DNA: TGCGCCAGCAGCCCTGCCGCAGGATGGATCACTGAAGCTTTCTTT

size: few
D: TRBD1
J: TRBJ2-7
V: TRBV7-9
CDR3: CASRSGTGPYEQYF
DNA: TGTGCCAGCAGGTCCGGGACAGGACCTTACGAGCAGTACTTC

size: -
D: -
J: TRBJ2-3
V: TRBV7-6
CDR3: CASSPEQGLFTDTQYF
DNA: TGCGCCAGCAGCCCAGAGCAGGGACTCTTCACAGATACGCAGTATTTT

size: once
D: -
J: TRBJ2-7
V: TRBV6-5
CDR3: CASRTDSSYEQYF
DNA: TGTGCCAGCCGAACAGACAGTTCCTACGAGCAGTACTTC

size: -
D: -
J: TRBJ2-3
V: TRBV6-5
CDR3: CASSYYSTDTQYF
DNA: TGTGCCAGCAGTTACTACTCCACAGATACGCAGTATTTT

size: -
D: TRBD2
J: TRBJ2-7
V: TRBV5-1
CDR3: CASSLALGRAYEQYF
DNA: TGCGCCAGCAGCTTGGCCCTGGGGAGGGCCTACGAGCAGTACTTC

size: -
D: -
J: TRBJ1-6
V: TRBV4-2
CDR3: CASSQESLSGPPLHF
DNA: TGTGCCAGCAGCCAAGAGAGCCTGAGCGGGCCACCCCTCCACTTT

size: -
D: TRBD2
J: TRBJ2-3
V: TRBV7-9
CDR3: CASSFRLAGGADTQYF
DNA: TGTGCCAGCAGCTTCCGACTAGCGGGGGGGGCAGATACGCAGTATTTT

size: -
D: -
J: TRBJ1-2
V: TRBV6-5
CDR3: CASSPDRGANYGYTF
DNA: TGTGCCAGCAGCCCCGACAGAGGCGCTAACTATGGCTACACCTTC

size: -
D: TRBD2
J: TRBJ2-3
V: TRBV28
CDR3: CASSLAGAFDTQYF
DNA: TGTGCCAGCAGTCTAGCGGGGGCATTTGATACGCAGTATTTT

size: once
D: TRBD1
J: TRBJ1-3
V: TRBV30
CDR3: CAWSRQGALGNTIYF
DNA: TGTGCCTGGAGTCGACAGGGGGCGCTTGGAAACACCATATATTTT

size: -
D: -
J: TRBJ2-7
V: TRBV7-2
CDR3: CASSLMAPYEQYF
DNA: TGTGCCAGCAGCTTAATGGCACCCTACGAGCAGTACTTC

size: -
D: -
J: TRBJ2-6
V: TRBV27
CDR3: CASSLDPRGSGANVLTF
DNA: TGTGCCAGCAGTTTGGACCCCAGGGGCTCTGGGGCCAACGTCCTGACTTTC

size: few
D: -
J: TRBJ2-7
V: TRBV6-6
CDR3: CASTQVSYEQYF
DNA: TGTGCCAGCACCCAGGTCTCCTACGAGCAGTACTTC

size: -
D: TRBD1
J: TRBJ2-1
V: TRBV6-5
CDR3: CASSNRDRGLNEQFF
DNA: TGTGCCAGCAGTAACCGGGACAGGGGGCTTAATGAGCAGTTCTTC

size: once
D: -
J: TRBJ1-4
V: TRBV5-5
CDR3: CASSLAKAGATNEKLFF
DNA: TGTGCCAGCAGCTTGGCCAAGGCAGGCGCAACTAATGAAAAACTGTTTTTT

size: -
D: -
J: TRBJ2-3
V: TRBV4-3
CDR3: CASSQDSEGTQYF
DNA: TGCGCCAGCAGCCAAGATTCTGAGGGTACGCAGTATTTT

size: -
D: -
J: TRBJ1-2
V: TRBV29-1
CDR3: CSVVTTVNYGYTF
DNA: TGCAGCGTTGTAACCACAGTGAACTATGGCTACACCTTC

size: -
D: -
J: TRBJ2-3
V: TRBV13
CDR3: CASSFLVPDTQYF
DNA: TGTGCCAGCAGCTTCCTAGTCCCAGATACGCAGTATTTT

size: -
D: -
J: TRBJ1-6
V: TRBV27
CDR3: CASQGLGSPLHF
DNA: TGTGCCAGTCAGGGGTTAGGGTCACCCCTCCACTTT

size: -
D: -
J: TRBJ1-2
V: TRBV4-2
CDR3: CASSQEGREDYGYTF
DNA: TGTGCCAGCAGCCAAGAAGGCCGGGAGGACTATGGCTACACCTTC

size: -
D: -
J: TRBJ2-2
V: TRBV11-3
CDR3: CASSFRGSDTGELFF
DNA: TGTGCCAGCAGCTTTCGAGGGTCGGACACCGGGGAGCTGTTTTTT

size: -
D: -
J: TRBJ1-3
V: TRBV30
CDR3: CAWSVTGIGNTIYF
DNA: TGTGCCTGGAGTGTAACGGGGATCGGAAACACCATATATTTT

size: -
D: TRBD2
J: TRBJ2-1
V: TRBV4-1
CDR3: CASSHPTSGNYNEQFF
DNA: TGCGCCAGCAGCCATCCTACTAGCGGGAACTACAATGAGCAGTTCTTC

size: -
D: -
J: TRBJ1-1
V: TRBV11-3
CDR3: CASSLRGSNTEAFF
DNA: TGTGCCAGCAGCTTACGGGGGTCGAACACTGAAGCTTTCTTT

size: -
D: -
J: TRBJ2-5
V: TRBV7-9
CDR3: CASSPGHYQETQYF
DNA: TGTGCCAGCAGCCCCGGACACTACCAAGAGACCCAGTACTTC

size: -
D: -
J: TRBJ1-2
V: TRBV5-4
CDR3: CASSLSGHYGYTF
DNA: TGTGCCAGCAGCTTATCAGGGCACTATGGCTACACCTTC

size: -
D: TRBD1
J: TRBJ1-2
V: TRBV18
CDR3: CASSHQGQGAREHYGYTF
DNA: TGTGCCAGCTCACACCAAGGACAGGGGGCGAGAGAGCACTATGGCTACACCTTC

size: -
D: -
J: TRBJ2-2
V: TRBV4-3
CDR3: CASSQEMGLGGELFF
DNA: TGCGCCAGCAGCCAAGAGATGGGGCTGGGCGGGGAGCTGTTTTTT

size: -
D: TRBD2
J: TRBJ2-1
V: TRBV9
CDR3: CASSGGLAGGSNIYNEQFF
DNA: TGTGCCAGCAGCGGGGGACTAGCGGGGGGGAGTAATATCTACAATGAGCAGTTCTTC

size: -
D: TRBD1
J: TRBJ2-1
V: TRBV11-3
CDR3: CASSLRDRGRNEQFF
DNA: TGTGCCAGCAGCTTAAGGGACAGGGGACGGAATGAGCAGTTCTTC

size: -
D: TRBD1
J: TRBJ2-3
V: TRBV7-9
CDR3: CASTGQGDTDTQYF
DNA: TGTGCCAGCACGGGACAGGGGGACACAGATACGCAGTATTTT

size: -
D: -
J: TRBJ1-1
V: TRBV29-1
CDR3: CSVEVTVNTEAFF
DNA: TGCAGCGTTGAAGTTACAGTGAACACTGAAGCTTTCTTT

size: -
D: -
J: TRBJ1-2
V: TRBV11-2
CDR3: CASSRSGYGYTF
DNA: TGTGCCAGCAGCCGATCGGGCTATGGCTACACCTTC

size: -
D: -
J: TRBJ1-1
V: TRBV7-9
CDR3: CASRRGGEAFF
DNA: TGTGCCAGCAGGAGGGGGGGTGAAGCTTTCTTT

size: -
D: -
J: TRBJ1-1
V: TRBV7-2
CDR3: CASSLVDQGKFGEAFF
DNA: TGTGCCAGCAGCTTAGTTGATCAGGGGAAGTTTGGTGAAGCTTTCTTT

size: -
D: TRBD1
J: TRBJ2-7
V: TRBV19
CDR3: CATRDGTGVYEQYF
DNA: TGTGCCACTAGAGACGGGACAGGGGTCTACGAGCAGTACTTC

size: -
D: TRBD1
J: TRBJ1-6
V: TRBV6-1
CDR3: CASSGQGSYNSPLHF
DNA: TGTGCCAGCAGTGGACAGGGTTCCTATAATTCACCCCTCCACTTT

size: -
D: -
J: TRBJ2-1
V: TRBV18
CDR3: CASSPRQKRDNEQFF
DNA: TGTGCCAGCTCACCACGACAGAAGCGGGACAATGAGCAGTTCTTC

size: -
D: -
J: TRBJ2-1
V: TRBV10-1
CDR3: CASKGQQDNEQFF
DNA: TGCGCCAGCAAAGGACAGCAAGACAATGAGCAGTTCTTC

size: once
D: -
J: TRBJ2-7
V: TRBV7-6
CDR3: CASSLGYRADEQYF
DNA: TGTGCCAGCAGCTTAGGGTACAGGGCCGACGAGCAGTACTTC

size: -
D: TRBD1
J: TRBJ2-3
V: TRBV6-5
CDR3: CATLDRGKGYF
DNA: TGTGCCACCCTGGACAGGGGAAAAGGGTATTTT

size: -
D: -
J: TRBJ2-2
V: TRBV7-9
CDR3: CASRSWPGSTGELFF
DNA: TGTGCCAGCAGATCATGGCCGGGGTCCACCGGGGAGCTGTTTTTT

size: -
D: TRBD1
J: TRBJ1-2
V: TRBV5-5
CDR3: CASSLTTGAIGYTF
DNA: TGTGCCAGCAGCTTGACTACAGGGGCCATCGGCTACACCTTC

size: few
D: -
J: TRBJ1-5
V: TRBV6-5
CDR3: CASRRDLNQPQHF
DNA: TGTGCCAGCAGGAGAGACTTAAATCAGCCCCAGCATTTT

size: few
D: -
J: TRBJ1-4
V: TRBV7-8
CDR3: CASSLGMREKLFF
DNA: TGTGCCAGCAGCTTAGGAATGCGTGAAAAACTGTTTTTT